This TCR beta chain derives from a study of blood T cell repertoires in COVID-19. About the research overall: COVID-19 samples collected from the United States, Italy and Spain covered acute and convalescent phases. From T cells, B-cell-depleted T cells, or PBMCs came the material, which was cDNA or gDNA.

Seattle patients were enrolled while actively infected and followed longitudinally. Source study methods: Reference gene primer amplification gave nucleated cell count estimates. The method was immunoSEQ multiplex PCR; TCRdb's version includes in-frame clones alone and lacks a portion of them. V and J calls and clone size are as listed in that table; D and trimming were resolved from the DNA. The top ten hold 1.5% to 2% of the sample, which has about 38,000 clones, roughly 84% seen once. This clone appeared a few times. Sequencing input: peripheral blood. The source of this sequence is a man aged 55 to 69 with COVID-19, enrolled during active disease.

CDR3 sequence (DNA): TGTGCCAGCCGACCCCTGGGGGGGGCTAATGAAAAACTGTTTTTT. It yields the protein CASRPLGGANEKLFF. The genes are TRBV11-2 and TRBJ1-4, with D perhaps matching TRBD1 (5 bases). Germline loops: CDR1 SGHAT, CDR2 FQNNGV. This CDR3 spans 15 amino acids. V lost 8 bases and J lost 3, with 16 bases in between.